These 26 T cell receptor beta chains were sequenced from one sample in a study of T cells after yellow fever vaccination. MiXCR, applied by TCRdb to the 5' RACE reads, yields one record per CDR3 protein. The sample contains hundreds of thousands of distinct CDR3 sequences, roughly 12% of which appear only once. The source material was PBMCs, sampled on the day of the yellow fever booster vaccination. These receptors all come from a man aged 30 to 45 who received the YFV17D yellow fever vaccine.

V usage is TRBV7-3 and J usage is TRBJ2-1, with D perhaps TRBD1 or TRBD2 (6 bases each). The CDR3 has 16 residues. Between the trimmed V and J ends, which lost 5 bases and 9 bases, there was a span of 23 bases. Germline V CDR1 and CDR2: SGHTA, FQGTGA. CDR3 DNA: TGTGCCAGCAGCCTATCGGGGGCGCAGGCGTTTACTGAGCAGTTCTTC. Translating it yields CASSLSGAQAFTEQFF.

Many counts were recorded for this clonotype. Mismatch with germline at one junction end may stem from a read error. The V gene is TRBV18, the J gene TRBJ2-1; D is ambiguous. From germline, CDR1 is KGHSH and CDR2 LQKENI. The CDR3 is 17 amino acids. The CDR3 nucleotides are TGTGCCAGCTCACCACGGGCAGCGATAGGGTCCTCCAATGAGCAGTTCTTC. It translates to CASSPRAAIGSSNEQFF.

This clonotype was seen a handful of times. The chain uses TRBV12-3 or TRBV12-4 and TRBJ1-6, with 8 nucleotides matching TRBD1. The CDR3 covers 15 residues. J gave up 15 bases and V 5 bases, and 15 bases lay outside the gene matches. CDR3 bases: TGTGCCAGCAGTACCACCGGGACAGGTGCCGGGAGCCTCCACTTT. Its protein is CASSTTGTGAGSLHF.

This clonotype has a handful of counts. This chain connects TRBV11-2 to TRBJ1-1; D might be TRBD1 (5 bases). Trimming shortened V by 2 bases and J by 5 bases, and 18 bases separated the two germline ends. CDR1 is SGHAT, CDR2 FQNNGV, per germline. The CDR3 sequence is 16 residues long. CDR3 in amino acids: CASSLTVAGLRTEAFF. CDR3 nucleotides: TGTGCCAGCAGCTTAACCGTTGCGGGACTCAGGACTGAAGCTTTCTTT.

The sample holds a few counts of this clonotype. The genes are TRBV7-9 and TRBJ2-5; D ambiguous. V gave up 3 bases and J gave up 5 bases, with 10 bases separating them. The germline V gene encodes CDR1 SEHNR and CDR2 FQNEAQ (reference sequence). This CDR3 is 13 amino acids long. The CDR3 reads CASSFWVGETQYF. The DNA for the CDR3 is TGTGCCAGCAGCTTTTGGGTCGGGGAGACCCAGTACTTC.

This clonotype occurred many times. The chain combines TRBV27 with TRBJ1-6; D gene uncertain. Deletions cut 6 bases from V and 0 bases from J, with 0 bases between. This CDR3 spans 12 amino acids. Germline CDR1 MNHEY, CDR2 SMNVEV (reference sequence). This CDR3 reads CASSSYNSPLHF. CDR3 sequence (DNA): TGTGCCAGCAGCTCCTATAATTCACCCCTCCACTTT.

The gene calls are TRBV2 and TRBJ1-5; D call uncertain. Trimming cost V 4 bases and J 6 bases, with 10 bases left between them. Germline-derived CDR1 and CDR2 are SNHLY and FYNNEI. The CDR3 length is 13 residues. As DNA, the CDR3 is TGTGCCAGCAGTGCCGGGTGGGTTCAGCCCCAGCATTTT. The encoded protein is CASSAGWVQPQHF.

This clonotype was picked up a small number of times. The DNA for the CDR3 is TGTGCCAGCAGCTTGACTAGCGGGAGTGGTGAGCAGTACTTC. Encoded protein: CASSLTSGSGEQYF. The chain employs TRBV7-9 and TRBJ2-7, with TRBD2 matching over 12 bases. The CDR3 is made up of 14 amino acids. Germline trimming cut 3 bases from V and 7 bases from J; bases unmatched to any gene: 4. CDR1 is SEHNR and CDR2 is FQNEAQ in the germline V gene (reference sequence).

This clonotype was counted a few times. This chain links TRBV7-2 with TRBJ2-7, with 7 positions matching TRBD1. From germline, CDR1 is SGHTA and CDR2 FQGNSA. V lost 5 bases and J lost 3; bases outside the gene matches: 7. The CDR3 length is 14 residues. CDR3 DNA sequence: TGTGCCAGCAGCAGACAGGGACCCGTCTACGAGCAGTACTTC. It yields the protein CASSRQGPVYEQYF.

The CDR3 nucleotides read TGTGCCAGCTCACCACTGGGGGTAACTGGGGCCAACGTCCTGACTTTC. Translating it yields CASSPLGVTGANVLTF. V usage is TRBV18 and J usage is TRBJ2-6; D assignment may be TRBD1 or TRBD2 (5 bases each). This CDR3 comprises 16 residues. The V end was cut by 1 base, the J end by 2 bases, with 9 bases between. Germline lookup yields CDR1 KGHSH and CDR2 LQKENI. The full variable domain, completed using reference TRBV18 and TRBJ2-6, is NAGVMQNPRHLVRRRGQEARLRCSPMKGHSHVYWYRQLPEEGLKFMVYLQKENIIDESGMPKERFSAEFPKEGPSILRIQQVVRGDSAAYFCASSPLGVTGANVLTFGAGSRLTVL.

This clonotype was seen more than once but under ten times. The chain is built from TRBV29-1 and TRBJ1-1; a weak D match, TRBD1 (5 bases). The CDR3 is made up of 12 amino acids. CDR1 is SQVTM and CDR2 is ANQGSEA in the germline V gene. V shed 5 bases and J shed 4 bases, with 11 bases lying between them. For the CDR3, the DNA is TGCAGCGTTCTCCAGGGAGGCACTGAAGCTTTCTTT. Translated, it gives CSVLQGGTEAFF.

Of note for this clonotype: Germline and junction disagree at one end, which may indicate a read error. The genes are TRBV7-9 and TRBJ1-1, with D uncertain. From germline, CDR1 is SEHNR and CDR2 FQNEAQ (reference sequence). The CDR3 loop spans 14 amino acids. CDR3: CTSSRSNKGTEAFF. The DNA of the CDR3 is TGTACCAGCAGTCGGAGCAACAAGGGCACTGAAGCTTTCTTT.

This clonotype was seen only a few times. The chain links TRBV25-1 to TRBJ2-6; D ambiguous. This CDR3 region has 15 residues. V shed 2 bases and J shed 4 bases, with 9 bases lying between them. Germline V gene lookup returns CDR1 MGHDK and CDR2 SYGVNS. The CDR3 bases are TGTGCCAGCAGTGAAGGGATCTCCGGGGCCAACGTCCTGACTTTC. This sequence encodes CASSEGISGANVLTF.

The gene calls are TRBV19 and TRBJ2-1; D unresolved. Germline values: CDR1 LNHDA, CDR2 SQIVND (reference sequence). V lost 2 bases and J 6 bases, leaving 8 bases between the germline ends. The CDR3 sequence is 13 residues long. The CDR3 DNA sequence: TGTGCCAGTAGTATATCAGGCGCCAATGAGCAGTTCTTC. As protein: CASSISGANEQFF.

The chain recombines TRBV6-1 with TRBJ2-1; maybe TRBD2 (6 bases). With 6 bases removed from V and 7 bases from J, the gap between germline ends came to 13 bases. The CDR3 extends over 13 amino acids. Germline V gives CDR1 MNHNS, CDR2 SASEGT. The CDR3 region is CASSSVGGNEQFF. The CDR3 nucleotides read TGTGCCAGCAGCTCTGTTGGGGGGAATGAGCAGTTCTTC.

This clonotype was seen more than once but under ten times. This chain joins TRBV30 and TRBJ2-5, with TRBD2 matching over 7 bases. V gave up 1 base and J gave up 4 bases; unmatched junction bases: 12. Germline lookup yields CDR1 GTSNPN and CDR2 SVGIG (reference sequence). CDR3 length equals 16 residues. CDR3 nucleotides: TGTGCCTGGAGTGAAATGGTAGCGGGTACTCGAGAGACCCAGTACTTC. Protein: CAWSEMVAGTRETQYF.

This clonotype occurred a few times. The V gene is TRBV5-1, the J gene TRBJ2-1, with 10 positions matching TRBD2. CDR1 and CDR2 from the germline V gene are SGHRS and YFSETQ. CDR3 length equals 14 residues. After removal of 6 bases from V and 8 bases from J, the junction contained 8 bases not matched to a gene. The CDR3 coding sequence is TGCGCCAGCACTCTAGAGCGGGAGGGCGATGAGCAGTTCTTC. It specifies CASTLEREGDEQFF.

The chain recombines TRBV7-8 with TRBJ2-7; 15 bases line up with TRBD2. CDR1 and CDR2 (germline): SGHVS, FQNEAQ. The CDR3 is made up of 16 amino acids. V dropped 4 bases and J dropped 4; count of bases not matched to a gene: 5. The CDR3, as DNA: TGTGCCAGCAGCTGGGGACTAGCGGGAGGACAGTACGAGCAGTACTTC. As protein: CASSWGLAGGQYEQYF.

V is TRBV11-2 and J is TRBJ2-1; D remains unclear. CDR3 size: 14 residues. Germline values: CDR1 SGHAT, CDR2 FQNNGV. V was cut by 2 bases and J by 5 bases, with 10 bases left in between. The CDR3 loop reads CASSLFLRHNEQFF. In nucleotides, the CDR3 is TGTGCCAGCAGCTTATTCTTGCGGCACAATGAGCAGTTCTTC.

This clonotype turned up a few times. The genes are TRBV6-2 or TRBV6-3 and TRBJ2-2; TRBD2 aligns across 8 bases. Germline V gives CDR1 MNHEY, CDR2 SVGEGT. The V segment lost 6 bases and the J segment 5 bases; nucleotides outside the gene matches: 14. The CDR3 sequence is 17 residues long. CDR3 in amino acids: CASSPTSGRMGTGELFF. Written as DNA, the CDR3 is TGTGCCAGCAGCCCTACTAGCGGAAGAATGGGTACCGGGGAGCTGTTTTTT.

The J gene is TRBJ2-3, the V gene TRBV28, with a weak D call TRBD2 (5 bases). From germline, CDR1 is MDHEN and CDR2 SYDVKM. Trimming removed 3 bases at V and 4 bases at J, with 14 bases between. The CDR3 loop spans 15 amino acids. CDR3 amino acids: CASSLGAGTSDTQYF. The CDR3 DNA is TGTGCCAGCAGTTTGGGTGCGGGCACCTCAGATACGCAGTATTTT.

CDR3 sequence (DNA): TGTGCCATCGAGACAGGGGGCCCTCCGGATACGCAGTATTTT. Its protein product is CAIETGGPPDTQYF. The genes are TRBV7-9 and TRBJ2-3, with 10 bases identical to TRBD1. V shed 10 bases, J shed 6 bases, and the junction held 10 bases outside the gene matches. CDR3 length: 14 amino acids. Germline-derived CDR1 and CDR2 are SEHNR and FQNEAQ (reference sequence).

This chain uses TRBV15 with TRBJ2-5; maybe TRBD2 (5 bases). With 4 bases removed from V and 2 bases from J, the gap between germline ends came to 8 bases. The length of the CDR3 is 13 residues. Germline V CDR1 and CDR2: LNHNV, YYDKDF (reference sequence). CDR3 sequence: CATSNGVQETQYF. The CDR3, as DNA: TGTGCCACCAGCAACGGGGTTCAAGAGACCCAGTACTTC.

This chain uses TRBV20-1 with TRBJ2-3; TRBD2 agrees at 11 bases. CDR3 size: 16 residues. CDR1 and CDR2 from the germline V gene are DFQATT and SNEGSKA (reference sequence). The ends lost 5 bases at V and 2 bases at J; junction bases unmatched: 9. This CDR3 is CSALLAGGRTTDTQYF. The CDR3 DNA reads TGCAGTGCTCTTCTAGCGGGAGGACGAACCACAGATACGCAGTATTTT.

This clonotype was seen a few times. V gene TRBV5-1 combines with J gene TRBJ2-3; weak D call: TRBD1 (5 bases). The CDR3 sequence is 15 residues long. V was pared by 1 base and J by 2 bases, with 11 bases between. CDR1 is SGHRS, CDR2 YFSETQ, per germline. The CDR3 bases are TGCGCCAGCAGCTTGTCTACAGGAAACACAGATACGCAGTATTTT. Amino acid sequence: CASSLSTGNTDTQYF. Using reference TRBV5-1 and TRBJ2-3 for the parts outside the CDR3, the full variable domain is KAGVTQTPRYLIKTRGQQVTLSCSPISGHRSVSWYQQTPGQGLQFLFEYFSETQRNKGNFPGRFSGRQFSNSRSEMNVSTLELGDSALYLCASSLSTGNTDTQYFGPGTRLTVL.

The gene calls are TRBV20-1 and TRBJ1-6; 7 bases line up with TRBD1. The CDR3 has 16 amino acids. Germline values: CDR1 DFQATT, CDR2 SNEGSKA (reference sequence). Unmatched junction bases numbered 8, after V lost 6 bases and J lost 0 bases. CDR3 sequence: CSAPQGPGSYNSPLHF. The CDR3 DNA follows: TGCAGTGCGCCACAGGGGCCAGGCTCCTATAATTCACCCCTCCACTTT.